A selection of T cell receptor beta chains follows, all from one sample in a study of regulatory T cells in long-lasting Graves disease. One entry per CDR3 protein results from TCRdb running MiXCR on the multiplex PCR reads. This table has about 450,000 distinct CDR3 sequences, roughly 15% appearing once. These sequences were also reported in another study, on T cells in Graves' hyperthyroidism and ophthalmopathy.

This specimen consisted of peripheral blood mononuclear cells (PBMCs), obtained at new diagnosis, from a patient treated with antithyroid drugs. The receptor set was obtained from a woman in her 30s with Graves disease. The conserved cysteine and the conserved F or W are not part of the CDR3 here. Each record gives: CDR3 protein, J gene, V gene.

ASSPTRTEAF	TRBJ1-1	TRBV11-2
ASRFRGEAYEQY	TRBJ2-7	TRBV6-1
ASSPLRAGFDNEQF	TRBJ2-1	TRBV4-1
ASSLQGYEKLF	TRBJ1-4	TRBV13
ASSLYGLSGNTIY	TRBJ1-3	TRBV5-1
AWSVPGYSYGYT	TRBJ1-2	TRBV30
SARDLTLARGEQF	TRBJ2-1	TRBV20-1
ASSGDNEQY	TRBJ2-7	TRBV2
SAGGDLYYNEQF	TRBJ2-1	TRBV20-1
SAKTGASTDTQY	TRBJ2-3	TRBV20-1
ASSLDPWTGRHEQY	TRBJ2-7	TRBV7-9
ASSGLAGNTGELF	TRBJ2-2	TRBV3-1
ASSSTSGRAANQPQH	TRBJ1-5	TRBV28
ASTTSQELF	TRBJ2-2	TRBV6-1
ASNGGRAETQY	TRBJ2-5	TRBV2
ASSQEGPRRDLTDTQY	TRBJ2-3	TRBV14
ASSLDAGAGYT	TRBJ1-2	TRBV7-6
SARNSGEQF	TRBJ2-1	TRBV20-1
ASSSPGTHYNEQF	TRBJ2-1	TRBV18
ASSLAPASGSYEQY	TRBJ2-7	TRBV5-1
SAREDRAGFADTQY	TRBJ2-3	TRBV20-1
AGSLPGNNHYEQY	TRBJ2-7	TRBV28
AWSVNSGSFYNEQF	TRBJ2-1	TRBV30
ATQREFTGEPF	TRBJ2-2	TRBV6-1
ASSLGQLGDSPLH	TRBJ1-6	TRBV11-1
ASSSRLAGVKTGELF	TRBJ2-2	TRBV14
AIPAGSYNEQF	TRBJ2-1	TRBV2
ATGLPFNYGYT	TRBJ1-2	TRBV6-1
SAPYILPPSGRPSYNEQF	TRBJ2-1	TRBV20-1
ASSLGQGSSYNEQF	TRBJ2-1	TRBV5-1
ASSTQDSYEQY	TRBJ2-7	TRBV19
ASSLKGADTQY	TRBJ2-3	TRBV7-3
ATSTGGQKNSPLH	TRBJ1-6	TRBV15
SATGDNTGELF	TRBJ2-2	TRBV20-1
ASRASGKAGGELF	TRBJ2-2	TRBV12-3/TRBV12-4
ASHDPSSGGYNEQF	TRBJ2-1	TRBV5-4
ASSIPGQESYNEQF	TRBJ2-1	TRBV19
ASNTSPDEQF	TRBJ2-1	TRBV28
ASSLGRRNQPQH	TRBJ1-5	TRBV7-8
SVGLAATSGANVLT	TRBJ2-6	TRBV29-1
ASSYRVLTGELF	TRBJ2-2	TRBV6-5
ASSLAPGRTAF	TRBJ1-1	TRBV5-5
SASAIGSVTYNSPLH	TRBJ1-6	TRBV20-1
ASSSDPGGDTEAF	TRBJ1-1	TRBV28
ASSLRINQPQH	TRBJ1-5	TRBV5-8